This TCR beta chain is from a study of cytomegalovirus exposure and HLA in healthy donors. Per the germline V gene, CDR1 is SEHNR and CDR2 is FQNEAQ (reference sequence). The V end lost 5 bases, the J end lost 6 bases, and 5 bases lay between the germline ends. The length of the CDR3 is 11 residues. TCRdb's table, derived via immunoSEQ multiplex PCR, lists solely in-frame clones and lacks some. The repertoire holds over 120,000 clones, 89% seen once, with about 8.2% in the top ten. Sequencing was carried out using PBMCs. This TCR was sampled from a woman aged 18-29 years in good health and CMV-seropositive. The chain uses TRBV7-9 and TRBJ2-1, with D hard to call. The CDR3 bases are TGTGCCAGCAGCCCCGGCAATGAGCAGTTCTTC. It specifies CASSPGNEQFF.